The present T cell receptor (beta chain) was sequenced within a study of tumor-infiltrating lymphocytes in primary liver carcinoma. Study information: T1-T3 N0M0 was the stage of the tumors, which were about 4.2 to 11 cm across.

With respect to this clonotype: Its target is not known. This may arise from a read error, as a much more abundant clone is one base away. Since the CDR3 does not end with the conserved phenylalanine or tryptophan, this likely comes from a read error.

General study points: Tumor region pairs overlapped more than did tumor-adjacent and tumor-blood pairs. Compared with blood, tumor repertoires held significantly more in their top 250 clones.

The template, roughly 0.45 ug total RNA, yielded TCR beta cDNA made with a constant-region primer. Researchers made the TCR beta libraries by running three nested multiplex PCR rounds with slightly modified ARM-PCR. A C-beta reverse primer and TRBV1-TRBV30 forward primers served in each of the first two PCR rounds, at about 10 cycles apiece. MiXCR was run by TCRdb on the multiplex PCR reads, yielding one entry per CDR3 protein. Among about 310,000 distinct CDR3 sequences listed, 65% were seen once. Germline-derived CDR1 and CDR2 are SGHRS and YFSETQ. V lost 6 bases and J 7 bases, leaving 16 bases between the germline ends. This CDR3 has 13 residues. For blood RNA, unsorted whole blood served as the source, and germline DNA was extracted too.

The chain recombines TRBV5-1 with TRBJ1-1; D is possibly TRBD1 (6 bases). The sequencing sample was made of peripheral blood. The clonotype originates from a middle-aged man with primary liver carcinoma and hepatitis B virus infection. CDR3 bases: TGCGCCAGCAACAAGGGGGGGGCGGATGAAGCTTTCCTT. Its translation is CASNKGGADEAFL.